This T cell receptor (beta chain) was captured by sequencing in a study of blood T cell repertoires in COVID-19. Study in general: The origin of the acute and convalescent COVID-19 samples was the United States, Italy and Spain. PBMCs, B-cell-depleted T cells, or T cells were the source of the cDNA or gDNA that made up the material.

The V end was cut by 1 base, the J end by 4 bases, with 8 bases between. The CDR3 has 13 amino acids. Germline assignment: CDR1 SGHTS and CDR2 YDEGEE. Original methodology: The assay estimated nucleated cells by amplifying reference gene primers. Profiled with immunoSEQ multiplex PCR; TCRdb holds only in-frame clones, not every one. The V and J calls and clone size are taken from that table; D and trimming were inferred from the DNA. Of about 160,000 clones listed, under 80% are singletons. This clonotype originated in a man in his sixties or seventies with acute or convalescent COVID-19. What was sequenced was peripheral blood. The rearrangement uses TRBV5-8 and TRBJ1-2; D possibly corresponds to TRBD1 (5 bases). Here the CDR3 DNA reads TGTGCCAGCAGCTTGAGACAGATCTATGGCTACACCTTC. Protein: CASSLRQIYGYTF.